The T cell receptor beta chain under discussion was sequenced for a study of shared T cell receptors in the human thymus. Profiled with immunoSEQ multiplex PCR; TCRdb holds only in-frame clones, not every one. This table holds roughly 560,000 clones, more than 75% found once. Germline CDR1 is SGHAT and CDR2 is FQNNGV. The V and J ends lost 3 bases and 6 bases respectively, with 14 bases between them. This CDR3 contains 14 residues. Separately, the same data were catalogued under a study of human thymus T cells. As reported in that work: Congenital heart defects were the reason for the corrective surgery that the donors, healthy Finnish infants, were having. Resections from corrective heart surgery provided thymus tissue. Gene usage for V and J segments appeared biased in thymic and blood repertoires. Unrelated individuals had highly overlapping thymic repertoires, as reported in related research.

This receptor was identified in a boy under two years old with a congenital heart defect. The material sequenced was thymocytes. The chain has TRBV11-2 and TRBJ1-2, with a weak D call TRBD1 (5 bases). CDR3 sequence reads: CASSFREVGNGYTF. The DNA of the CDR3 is TGTGCCAGCAGCTTCAGGGAGGTTGGGAATGGCTACACCTTC.